The 25 T cell receptor beta chains below come from one sample, sequenced in a study of response to subunit inactivated influenza vaccine listed by TCRdb under 2018. Libraries were prepared through RT-PCR. These reads were obtained on an Illumina HiSeq 2500. TCRdb reworked the public reads: Q25 trimming with fastp, MiXCR clone assembly, productive beta chains retained. Every distinct CDR3 protein forms one entry, paired with its most common genes and DNA. This sample is represented by hundreds of thousands of distinct CDR3 sequences; less than 30% of them were singletons. The ten largest make up 1.5% to 2% of the sample. The material sequenced was CD4+ T cells sorted from PBMCs, taken approximately 5 days after vaccination. All receptors come from a man aged 45-60 years who received an inactivated influenza vaccine. Donor details come from another sample of the same person, matched by shared clones.

This clonotype was detected only a few times. The CDR3 nucleotides are TGTGCCAGCAGCTTGGGAAGGGCAGCTTACAATGAGCAGTTCTTC. This translates into CASSLGRAAYNEQFF. This chain uses TRBV5-4 with TRBJ2-1; the D is unclear. The CDR3 covers 15 residues. Deletions cut 0 bases from V and 4 bases from J, with 11 bases between. Germline V lookup: CDR1 SGHNT, CDR2 YYREEE (reference sequence).

The chain links TRBV4-2 to TRBJ2-7; 9 bases align to TRBD2. J lost 3 bases, V lost 4 bases, and 7 bases had no gene match. The CDR3 contains 15 residues. CDR1 and CDR2 from the germline V gene are LGHNA and YNFKEQ. The CDR3 here is CASSPSGGLDYEQYF. CDR3 DNA: TGTGCCAGCAGCCCGAGCGGGGGGCTCGACTACGAGCAGTACTTC.

The CDR3 here is CATSDFGLTNTGELFF. The CDR3 bases are TGTGCCACCAGTGATTTTGGACTTACGAACACCGGGGAGCTGTTTTTT. J is TRBJ2-2 and V is TRBV24-1; TRBD2 is a possible D gene (5 bases). The germline gives CDR1 KGHDR, CDR2 SFDVKD. This CDR3 is 16 amino acids long. V lost 1 base, J lost 0 bases, and 8 bases lay in between.

This clonotype was observed a few times. V is TRBV29-1 and J is TRBJ2-5; D gene ambiguous. Germline assignment: CDR1 SQVTM and CDR2 ANQGSEA. CDR3 length: 12 residues. The V end lost 6 bases, the J end lost 0 bases, and 8 bases lay between the germline ends. The CDR3 sequence: CSVTEYQETQYF. Here the CDR3 DNA reads TGCAGCGTAACAGAGTACCAAGAGACCCAGTACTTC.

This clonotype was detected only a few times. The chain employs TRBV5-1 and TRBJ2-7; D is perhaps TRBD1 (6 bases). V was cut by 0 bases and J by 6 bases, with 19 bases left in between. The CDR3 extends over 16 amino acids. Germline assignment: CDR1 SGHRS and CDR2 YFSETQ. The CDR3 coding sequence is TGCGCCAGCAGCTTGGGTCAACAGGGATCCGCCTCCGAGCAGTACTTC. Amino acids: CASSLGQQGSASEQYF.

The rearrangement links TRBV20-1 to TRBJ2-7, with D unresolved. The CDR3 contains 12 residues. The V and J ends lost 5 bases and 3 bases respectively, with 11 bases between them. The germline V gene has CDR1 DFQATT and CDR2 SNEGSKA (reference sequence). The CDR3 spells CSAPLQSYEQYF. CDR3 DNA sequence: TGCAGTGCTCCCCTGCAAAGCTACGAGCAGTACTTC.

The chain uses TRBV4-2 and TRBJ1-4; D not resolved. CDR1 and CDR2 (germline): LGHNA, YNFKEQ. The V end was cut by 1 base, the J end by 3 bases, with 9 bases between. The CDR3 has 15 amino acids. CDR3 sequence: CASSQVGQANEKLFF. The CDR3 region has the DNA TGTGCCAGCAGCCAAGTGGGCCAGGCTAATGAAAAACTGTTTTTT.

The CDR3 sequence is CASTDISAGANVLTF. CDR3 nucleotides: TGTGCCAGTACGGACATCTCAGCGGGGGCCAACGTCCTGACTTTC. V and J are TRBV19 and TRBJ2-6; D might be TRBD1 (5 bases). The length of the CDR3 is 15 residues. The germline V gene encodes CDR1 LNHDA and CDR2 SQIVND (reference sequence). V was cut by 7 bases and J by 4 bases, with 14 bases left in between. Drawing the rest from reference TRBV19 and TRBJ2-6, the complete variable domain is DGGITQSPKYLFRKEGQNVTLSCEQNLNHDAMYWYRQDPGQGLRLIYYSQIVNDFQKGDIAEGYSVSREKKESFPLTVTSAQKNPTAFYLCASTDISAGANVLTFGAGSRLTVL.

This chain links TRBV3-1 with TRBJ2-3, with TRBD2 as a possible D gene (6 bases). The germline V gene encodes CDR1 LGHDT and CDR2 YNNKEL (reference sequence). This CDR3 region has 15 residues. Trimming removed 6 bases at V and 5 bases at J, with 18 bases between. The CDR3 loop is CASSRVGGSRDTQYF. The CDR3 DNA follows: TGTGCCAGCAGTCGCGTCGGGGGTTCGCGAGATACGCAGTATTTT.

The genes are TRBV7-2 and TRBJ1-1; D is unclear. The germline V and J ends were trimmed by 1 base and 1 base, with 10 bases remaining between them. In germline, CDR1 is SGHTA, CDR2 FQGNSA. The CDR3 totals 15 residues. This CDR3 reads CASSLGSTQNTEAFF. DNA for the CDR3: TGTGCCAGCAGCTTAGGCTCGACACAGAACACTGAAGCTTTCTTT.

This clonotype was found many times. The chain employs TRBV5-1 and TRBJ1-4, with D perhaps TRBD1 (5 bases). In germline, CDR1 is SGHRS, CDR2 YFSETQ. Trimming shortened V by 2 bases and J by 0 bases, and 8 bases separated the two germline ends. The CDR3 covers 15 residues. CDR3 sequence reads: CASSLDRATNEKLFF. CDR3 sequence (DNA): TGCGCCAGCAGCTTAGACAGAGCAACTAATGAAAAACTGTTTTTT.

The chain recombines TRBV29-1 with TRBJ2-3; D may be TRBD2 (5 bases). This CDR3 has 14 residues. Germline loops: CDR1 SQVTM, CDR2 ANQGSEA. V lost 4 bases and J 2 bases, leaving 13 bases between the germline ends. DNA of the CDR3: TGCAGCGTTGGGTCCGGGATATCCACAGATACGCAGTATTTT. It is translated as CSVGSGISTDTQYF.

This clonotype was seen a few times. The V call is TRBV20-1, the J call TRBJ2-1; 11 bases fit TRBD2. Per germline, CDR1 DFQATT and CDR2 SNEGSKA (reference sequence). The CDR3 is 16 residues long. V gave up 3 bases and J gave up 3 bases; unmatched junction bases: 7. In DNA, the CDR3 is TGCAGTGCTAGCTCACTAGCGGGAGAACTCTACAATGAGCAGTTCTTC. This encodes CSASSLAGELYNEQFF.

V and J are TRBV7-2 and TRBJ2-1, with D uncertain. Looked up from germline, CDR1 is SGHTA and CDR2 is FQGNSA. Trimming removed 2 bases from V and 4 bases from J, with 12 bases in between. CDR3 length equals 15 residues. CDR3 loop: CASSLSNPAYNEQFF. The DNA for the CDR3 is TGTGCCAGCAGCTTAAGTAACCCAGCGTACAATGAGCAGTTCTTC.

This chain connects TRBV7-8 to TRBJ2-3; TRBD2 aligns across 11 bases. Germline trimming cut 6 bases from V and 4 bases from J; bases unmatched to any gene: 6. The CDR3 runs 15 residues. Germline CDR1 reads SGHVS; CDR2 reads FQNEAQ. CDR3 nucleotide sequence: TGTGCCAGCAGACGTAGCGGGGGGGCTCCAGATACGCAGTATTTT. This codes for CASRRSGGAPDTQYF.

This chain joins TRBV7-6 and TRBJ1-2; D is possibly TRBD1 (6 bases). The CDR3 runs to 15 residues. Per germline, CDR1 SGHVS and CDR2 FNYEAQ. Between the trimmed V and J ends, which lost 4 bases and 2 bases, there was a span of 14 bases. The DNA of the CDR3 is TGTGCCAGCAGCTATAACAGGGTTGCGAACTATGGCTACACCTTC. Protein product: CASSYNRVANYGYTF.

In this sample, this clonotype turned up a few times. The chain is built from TRBV10-3 and TRBJ2-7; D not resolved. CDR3 length equals 13 residues. Trimming pared 4 bases from V and 5 bases from J, leaving 12 bases between. CDR1 ENHRY and CDR2 SYGVKD come from the germline V gene. CDR3 DNA sequence: TGTGCCATCAGTGTCTCCCTTAGGAACGAGCAGTACTTC. Residues: CAISVSLRNEQYF.

The sample holds a few counts of this clonotype. A much larger clone differs by one base, so this may be a read error. V gene TRBV5-1 combines with J gene TRBJ2-5; D may be TRBD1 or TRBD2 (5 bases each). The CDR3 is 13 residues long. Deletions cut 3 bases from V and 1 base from J, with 7 bases between. The germline V gene encodes CDR1 SGHRS and CDR2 YFSETQ. The DNA of the CDR3 is TGCGCCAGCAGCTGGGGGAGCCAAGAGACCCAGTACTTC. The encoded protein is CASSWGSQETQYF.

This clonotype was seen a handful of times. The genes are TRBV7-2 and TRBJ1-2; TRBD1 matches at 10 bases. V trimming: 1 base; J trimming: 6 bases; junction bases outside the gene matches: 5. The CDR3 consists of 15 residues. Germline assignment: CDR1 SGHTA and CDR2 FQGNSA. The chain's CDR3 is CASSLGGTGVNGYTF. The CDR3 DNA is TGTGCCAGCAGCTTAGGGGGGACAGGGGTGAATGGCTACACCTTC.

The chain uses TRBV3-1 and TRBJ2-4, with a tentative D call TRBD1 (6 bases). This CDR3 region has 15 residues. V was cut by 3 bases and J by 5 bases, with 14 bases left in between. CDR1 LGHDT and CDR2 YNNKEL come from the germline V gene (reference sequence). The CDR3 reads CASSHYGTSENIQYF. The CDR3 nucleotides read TGTGCCAGCAGCCACTACGGGACAAGTGAAAACATTCAGTACTTC.

The V gene is TRBV3-1, the J gene TRBJ2-7, with TRBD2 as a possible D gene (6 bases). Trimming cost V 7 bases and J 3 bases, with 16 bases left between them. Germline V gene lookup returns CDR1 LGHDT and CDR2 YNNKEL (reference sequence). This CDR3 has 14 amino acids. CDR3 nucleotide sequence: TGTGCCAGCACCCGGGCCGGAGGGGTCTACGAGCAGTACTTC. This sequence encodes CASTRAGGVYEQYF.

The rearrangement links TRBV30 to TRBJ1-2, with D possibly being TRBD1 (5 bases). This CDR3 comprises 14 residues. From germline, CDR1 is GTSNPN and CDR2 SVGIG (reference sequence). V shed 2 bases and J shed 5 bases, with 15 bases lying between them. Here the CDR3 reads CAWSFEGRRYGYTF. The CDR3 DNA is TGTGCCTGGAGTTTCGAGGGGCGCCGGTATGGCTACACCTTC.

This chain connects TRBV24-1 to TRBJ2-3, with 8 bases lining up with TRBD1. This CDR3 has 15 amino acids. J was trimmed by 4 bases and V by 4 bases; bases with no gene match: 6. Germline assignment: CDR1 KGHDR and CDR2 SFDVKD. The CDR3 loop reads CATSESRGPADTQYF. The CDR3 DNA reads TGTGCCACCAGTGAGAGCAGGGGGCCTGCAGATACGCAGTATTTT.

The chain recombines TRBV5-1 with TRBJ2-7; 9 nucleotides match TRBD2. The J segment lost 1 base and the V segment lost 4 bases, leaving 6 bases of the junction unmatched. This CDR3 is built from 15 residues. CDR1 and CDR2 from the germline V gene are SGHRS and YFSETQ. CDR3 in amino acids: CASSVTSGYSYEQYF. In nucleotides, the CDR3 is TGCGCCAGCAGCGTAACTAGCGGGTATTCCTACGAGCAGTACTTC.

This clonotype has just a few counts. The rearrangement links TRBV4-2 to TRBJ1-1; D uncertain. V was shortened by 0 bases and J by 0 bases, with 8 bases between the two germline ends. In germline, CDR1 is LGHNA, CDR2 YNFKEQ. This CDR3 has 15 amino acids. CDR3 DNA: TGTGCCAGCAGCCAAGATCGGGGAATGAACACTGAAGCTTTCTTT. As protein: CASSQDRGMNTEAFF.